Each of the 29 T cell receptor beta chains below was sequenced from the same sample in a study of neurological immune-mediated disorders (dated by TCRdb to about 2019). The sample's time point label, decoded: longitudinal time-point 3. Library preparation used 5' RACE. The data were produced on an Illumina HiSeq 2500. TCRdb cleaned the public reads at Q25 with fastp, built clones with MiXCR and kept in-frame beta chains. CDR3 protein duplicates are merged, each entry listing the most common genes and DNA. The sample includes around 97,000 distinct CDR3 sequences, with approximately 11% observed a single time. Approximately 3.1% of the sample is taken by the ten largest. Sequencing input: PBMCs. These receptors were collected from a female donor with HTLV-1-associated myelopathy (HAM/TSP).

Ten or more counts support this clonotype. This chain connects TRBV4-1 to TRBJ2-1; 8 bases line up with TRBD2. This CDR3 region has 14 residues. CDR1 is MGHRA and CDR2 is YSYEKL in the germline V gene. V dropped 8 bases and J dropped 3; count of bases not matched to a gene: 6. CDR3 in amino acids: CASAPGLGYNEQFF. Written as DNA, the CDR3 is TGCGCCAGCGCGCCGGGACTAGGCTACAATGAGCAGTTCTTC.

This clonotype was observed many times. V usage is TRBV12-3 or TRBV12-4 and J usage is TRBJ1-2; 9 bases match TRBD1. This CDR3 is built from 15 residues. J lost 4 bases, V lost 6 bases, and 9 bases had no gene match. CDR3 region: CASSPWDRVSYGYTF. CDR3 nucleotides: TGTGCCAGCAGCCCTTGGGACAGGGTTTCCTATGGCTACACCTTC.

This clonotype has ten or more counts. This sequence joins TRBV20-1 and TRBJ2-5, with a weak D call TRBD2 (5 bases). The V and J ends lost 6 bases and 5 bases respectively, with 16 bases between them. Looked up from germline, CDR1 is DFQATT and CDR2 is SNEGSKA (reference sequence). The length of the CDR3 is 13 residues. The CDR3 here is CSAPIQAVETQYF. In DNA, the CDR3 is TGCAGTGCACCTATTCAAGCGGTGGAGACCCAGTACTTC.

This clonotype was seen ten or more times. This chain connects TRBV5-1 to TRBJ2-2, with D unclear. This CDR3 contains 14 residues. Per germline, CDR1 SGHRS and CDR2 YFSETQ. Trimming left V 0 bases short and J 7 bases short, with 10 bases between. The CDR3 nucleotides are TGCGCCAGCAGCTTGGCCATCGGTGGCGGGGAGCTGTTTTTT. It codes for CASSLAIGGGELFF.

The sample holds many counts of this clonotype. CDR3 region: CSAGGSSGGYYNEQFF. CDR3 DNA sequence: TGCAGTGCTGGCGGTTCTAGCGGGGGGTATTACAATGAGCAGTTCTTC. The rearrangement joins TRBV20-1 to TRBJ2-1; the match to TRBD2 covers 11 bases. Trimming at V came to 5 bases and at J to 4 bases, leaving 10 bases not matched to a gene. Germline CDR1 is DFQATT and CDR2 is SNEGSKA (reference sequence). This CDR3 is 16 amino acids long.

This clonotype has ten or more counts. The rearrangement joins TRBV5-6 to TRBJ2-1; tentatively, D is TRBD1 or TRBD2 (5 bases each). CDR1 SGHDT and CDR2 YYEEEE come from the germline V gene. This CDR3 is built from 14 residues. V shed 5 bases and J shed 3 bases, with 12 bases lying between them. In DNA, the CDR3 is TGTGCCAGCAGTTCCGGGGACCTCTACAATGAGCAGTTCTTC. Translated: CASSSGDLYNEQFF.

J is TRBJ2-2 and V is TRBV3-1; D might be TRBD2 (6 bases). Germline V gives CDR1 LGHDT, CDR2 YNNKEL (reference sequence). The CDR3 length is 15 residues. With 4 bases removed from V and 4 bases from J, the gap between germline ends came to 13 bases. The chain's CDR3 is CASSRGDGVTGELFF. CDR3 bases: TGTGCCAGCAGCCGGGGGGATGGCGTCACCGGGGAGCTGTTTTTT. The full variable domain, with the rest looked up from reference TRBV3-1 and TRBJ2-2, is DTAVSQTPKYLVTQMGNDKSIKCEQNLGHDTMYWYKQDSKKFLKIMFSYNNKELIINETVPNRFSPKSPDKAHLNLHINSLELGDSAVYFCASSRGDGVTGELFFGEGSRLTVL.

This clonotype showed up many times. This sequence joins TRBV12-3 or TRBV12-4 and TRBJ2-6; D not certain. The CDR3 has 15 amino acids. The ends were cut back, 7 bases at V and 1 base at J, with 11 bases in the middle. The CDR3 DNA sequence: TGTGCCAGCACCATCTCCCTTTCTGGGGCCAACGTCCTGACTTTC. The encoded protein is CASTISLSGANVLTF.

This clonotype was picked up many times. The chain joins TRBV5-1 to TRBJ2-7, with unresolved D. Germline V gene sequence: CDR1 SGHRS, CDR2 YFSETQ. Trimming stripped 0 bases from V and 6 bases from J, with 13 bases between. This CDR3 is 14 amino acids long. The CDR3 bases are TGCGCCAGCAGCTTGGGGGGTAGGACGTCCGAGCAGTACTTC. It translates to CASSLGGRTSEQYF.

The chain joins TRBV20-1 to TRBJ2-3; 7 bases line up with TRBD2. Trimming took 6 bases from V and 2 from J; bases not matched to a gene: 14. In germline, CDR1 is DFQATT, CDR2 SNEGSKA (reference sequence). The CDR3 extends over 16 amino acids. CDR3 sequence: CSATITGLAATDTQYF. The DNA for the CDR3 is TGCAGTGCCACCATAACCGGTCTAGCGGCCACAGATACGCAGTATTTT.

This chain uses TRBV5-1 with TRBJ2-5, with TRBD1 as a possible D gene (5 bases). Germline V CDR1 and CDR2: SGHRS, YFSETQ. Deletions cut 5 bases from V and 5 bases from J, with 19 bases between. This CDR3 is 15 amino acids long. The chain's CDR3 is CASSQSQVWGETQYF. CDR3 bases: TGCGCCAGCAGTCAATCACAGGTTTGGGGCGAGACCCAGTACTTC.

This clonotype was counted many times. The chain is built from TRBV7-9 and TRBJ1-1; D might be TRBD1 (6 bases). Trimming took 5 bases from V and 0 from J, leaving 10 bases between them. The V gene's germline CDR1 is SEHNR and CDR2 FQNEAQ (reference sequence). The CDR3 sequence is 14 residues long. The DNA of the CDR3 is TGTGCCAGCAGCCCGGGACAATTGAACACTGAAGCTTTCTTT. Translated: CASSPGQLNTEAFF.

At least ten counts were recorded for this clonotype. The V and J genes are TRBV28 and TRBJ1-1; maybe TRBD1 (5 bases). Germline CDR1 is MDHEN and CDR2 is SYDVKM. With 7 bases removed from V and 1 base from J, the gap between germline ends came to 10 bases. The CDR3 extends over 13 amino acids. The CDR3 protein is CASNSGRNTEAFF. CDR3 DNA: TGTGCCAGCAATTCGGGGCGGAACACTGAAGCTTTCTTT.

In its sample, this clonotype was seen many times. J is TRBJ1-1 and V is TRBV5-1, with D possibly being TRBD1 (5 bases). With 2 bases removed from V and 3 bases from J, the gap between germline ends came to 11 bases. The CDR3 is 14 amino acids. CDR1 and CDR2 from the germline V gene are SGHRS and YFSETQ. The CDR3 bases are TGCGCCAGCAGCTTAAAGGGGCAGGACACTGAAGCTTTCTTT. Translated: CASSLKGQDTEAFF. The variable domain in full, with the rest retrieved from reference TRBV5-1 and TRBJ1-1, is KAGVTQTPRYLIKTRGQQVTLSCSPISGHRSVSWYQQTPGQGLQFLFEYFSETQRNKGNFPGRFSGRQFSNSRSEMNVSTLELGDSALYLCASSLKGQDTEAFFGQGTRLTVV.

This clonotype was recorded at least ten times. The chain links TRBV7-2 to TRBJ2-5; D remains ambiguous. The germline V and J ends were trimmed by 6 bases and 0 bases, with 5 bases remaining between them. The CDR3 runs to 12 residues. In germline, CDR1 is SGHTA, CDR2 FQGNSA. The CDR3 sequence: CASSYYQETQYF. CDR3 sequence (DNA): TGTGCCAGCAGTTATTACCAAGAGACCCAGTACTTC.

Ten or more counts support this clonotype. This sequence joins TRBV10-1 and TRBJ2-7; D tentatively reads TRBD1 or TRBD2 (5 bases each). Per the germline V gene, CDR1 is WNHNN and CDR2 is SYGVQD (reference sequence). The ends were cut back, 6 bases at V and 0 bases at J, with 15 bases in the middle. The CDR3 covers 15 residues. CDR3 amino acids: CASSPGTVSSYEQYF. CDR3 nucleotide sequence: TGCGCCAGCAGCCCCGGGACGGTGAGCTCCTACGAGCAGTACTTC.

This clonotype was recorded a few times. The chain uses TRBV5-1 and TRBJ2-1; D call uncertain. V lost 5 bases to trimming and J lost 6 bases, with 15 bases between them. Germline CDR1 reads SGHRS; CDR2 reads YFSETQ. CDR3 length: 14 amino acids. CDR3 residues: CASRDPSIRNEQFF. The CDR3, as DNA: TGCGCCAGCAGGGACCCATCAATCCGCAATGAGCAGTTCTTC.

Many counts were recorded for this clonotype. The chain joins TRBV12-3 or TRBV12-4 to TRBJ1-1, with TRBD1 matching over 8 bases. V dropped 1 base and J dropped 5; count of bases not matched to a gene: 3. The CDR3 has 14 amino acids. The chain's CDR3 is CASSLETGETEAFF. CDR3 bases: TGTGCCAGCAGTTTAGAGACAGGGGAAACTGAAGCTTTCTTT.

This chain links TRBV18 with TRBJ1-3; a possible D gene is TRBD1 (6 bases). Germline assignment: CDR1 KGHSH and CDR2 LQKENI. The V end was cut by 6 bases, the J end by 0 bases, with 24 bases between. The CDR3 is made up of 19 amino acids. The CDR3 DNA sequence: TGTGCCAGCTCCCCCTTTTCTCAGAACAGGGACGCCTCTGGAAACACCATATATTTT. It specifies CASSPFSQNRDASGNTIYF.

This clonotype was observed at least ten times. The J gene is TRBJ2-3, the V gene TRBV6-5, with 10 bases identical to TRBD2. Per germline, CDR1 MNHEY and CDR2 SVGAGI. The CDR3 has 16 residues. V was pared by 5 bases and J by 3 bases, with 8 bases of the junction left unmatched. The CDR3 spells CASSTPTSGETDTQYF. CDR3 coding DNA: TGTGCCAGCAGTACGCCAACTAGCGGGGAAACAGATACGCAGTATTTT.

A note on this clonotype: This likely comes from a read error, as the CDR3 has no conserved phenylalanine or tryptophan at its end. The CDR3, as DNA: TGCGCCAGCAGCTTGTTCGGCCAGGTCAATTCCGGGGAGCTGTTTGTT. This sequence encodes CASSLFGQVNSGELFV. The chain uses TRBV5-1 and TRBJ2-2; no clear D gene. This CDR3 is 16 amino acids long. Per germline, CDR1 SGHRS and CDR2 YFSETQ. Trimming cost V 1 base and J 6 bases, with 16 bases left between them.

The V and J genes are TRBV5-5 and TRBJ2-2; TRBD2 might be the D (5 bases). The CDR3 has 13 residues. V was cut by 4 bases and J by 5 bases, with 9 bases left in between. The germline CDR1 and CDR2 sequences are SGHKS and YYEKEE (reference sequence). In DNA form, the CDR3 reads TGTGCCAGCAGCGGCGGGTTTACCGGGGAGCTGTTTTTT. Its translation is CASSGGFTGELFF.

The sample holds many counts of this clonotype. J is TRBJ2-7 and V is TRBV10-3; TRBD2 is a possible D gene (6 bases). The germline V gene has CDR1 ENHRY and CDR2 SYGVKD. Between the trimmed V and J ends, which lost 1 base and 2 bases, there was a span of 9 bases. This CDR3 comprises 14 residues. This CDR3 reads CAISEWRETYEQYF. Here the CDR3 DNA reads TGTGCCATCAGTGAGTGGAGGGAGACCTACGAGCAGTACTTC.

The genes are TRBV5-1 and TRBJ2-2; D unresolved. Trimming removed 7 bases from V and 2 bases from J, with 12 bases in between. From germline, CDR1 is SGHRS and CDR2 YFSETQ. This CDR3 has 14 residues. As DNA, the CDR3 is TGCGCCAGCCTTGACGACGTAAACACCGGGGAGCTGTTTTTT. This gives the protein CASLDDVNTGELFF.

At least ten counts were recorded for this clonotype. The V gene is TRBV5-1, the J gene TRBJ2-7; 8 nucleotides match TRBD1. The CDR3 runs to 13 residues. Germline CDR1 reads SGHRS; CDR2 reads YFSETQ. The J segment lost 5 bases and the V segment lost 4 bases, leaving 5 bases of the junction unmatched. DNA for the CDR3: TGCGCCAGCAGCGCCCAGGGGGCGAACGAGCAGTACTTC. This translates into CASSAQGANEQYF.

Note on this clonotype: The junction does not match germline at one end; this may be a read error. The CDR3: CATSRDRGFAYEQYF. The CDR3, as DNA: TGTGCTACCAGCAGAGACAGGGGGTTCGCCTACGAGCAGTACTTC. This chain links TRBV15 with TRBJ2-7, with TRBD1 matching over 9 bases. There are 15 residues in the CDR3. Germline V gene data show CDR1 as LNHNV and CDR2 as YYDKDF (reference sequence).

In this sample, this clonotype turned up once. It is likely a read error: a sequence one base away is far more abundant. The CDR3 carries no conserved terminal phenylalanine or tryptophan, so it likely arises from a read error. The chain combines TRBV11-3 with TRBJ2-1; no clear D. Per germline, CDR1 SGHNT and CDR2 YENEEA. Trimming took 2 bases from V and 4 from J, leaving 3 bases between them. This CDR3 region has 12 residues. CDR3 coding DNA: TGTGCCAGCAGCTTAACGTACAATGAGCAGTTCTTA. Amino acids: CASSLTYNEQFL.

A few counts support this clonotype. The chain joins TRBV12-3 or TRBV12-4 to TRBJ2-1; no firm D call. The CDR3 extends over 15 amino acids. Trimming shortened V by 1 base and J by 6 bases, and 13 bases separated the two germline ends. The CDR3 here is CASSLDWSRANEQFF. CDR3 nucleotides: TGTGCCAGCAGTTTAGACTGGTCTAGAGCCAATGAGCAGTTCTTC.

This clonotype was found many times. The rearrangement links TRBV2 to TRBJ2-3; TRBD1 agrees at 9 bases. The V gene's germline CDR1 is SNHLY and CDR2 FYNNEI. The length of the CDR3 is 15 residues. V dropped 3 bases and J dropped 5; count of bases not matched to a gene: 6. DNA for the CDR3: TGTGCCAGCAGTGATGGGACAGGGTTGGAAGATACGCAGTATTTT. This encodes CASSDGTGLEDTQYF.